A single sample is the source of the 25 T cell receptor beta chains below, sequenced in a study of shared clonotypes between healthy human individuals. Using immunoSEQ multiplex PCR, the repertoire was profiled, and TCRdb retains in-frame clones only, with some absent. This table holds over 750,000 clones, just over 95% found once. Cells designated naive CD8 were CD45RO-negative and were positively selected for CCR7, with terminally differentiated effector memory CD45RA+ cells excluded. The sample taken for sequencing was naive CD8+ T cells sorted from blood. The receptors shown here come from a man aged 30 to 39 in good health.

The chain recombines TRBV25-1 with TRBJ2-7, with TRBD1 as a possible D gene (6 bases). The CDR3 covers 18 residues. V was clipped by 2 bases and J by 0 bases, with 20 bases between them. CDR1 and CDR2 from the germline V gene are MGHDK and SYGVNS. The chain's CDR3 is CASSEHKPYGQLSYEQYF. The CDR3 DNA reads as TGTGCCAGCAGTGAACACAAGCCCTATGGACAGCTCTCCTACGAGCAGTACTTC.

The rearrangement links TRBV6-1 to TRBJ1-2; D might be TRBD1 (5 bases). The CDR3 is made up of 15 amino acids. V was clipped by 3 bases and J by 4 bases, with 15 bases between them. Looked up from germline, CDR1 is MNHNS and CDR2 is SASEGT. Here the CDR3 DNA reads TGTGCCAGCAGTGAGACAGACCTTAATGCCTATGGCTACACCTTC. Residues: CASSETDLNAYGYTF.

This clone showed up just once. V and J are TRBV7-2 and TRBJ2-2; 11 positions match TRBD2. The V and J ends lost 5 bases and 7 bases, in that order; junction bases with no gene match: 12. This CDR3 contains 17 residues. CDR1 is SGHTA and CDR2 is FQGNSA in the germline V gene. The CDR3 DNA reads TGTGCCAGCAGCCCAGTGATAGCGGGAGGGCGAGTCGGGGAGCTGTTTTTT. Translated: CASSPVIAGGRVGELFF. Supplemented by reference TRBV7-2 and TRBJ2-2, the full variable domain reads GAGVSQSPSNKVTEKGKDVELRCDPISGHTALYWYRQSLGQGLEFLIYFQGNSAPDKSGLPSDRFSAERTGGSVSTLTIQRTQQEDSAVYLCASSPVIAGGRVGELFFGEGSRLTVL.

Points on this clone: Other DNA sequences in this sample translate to the same CDR3. The rearrangement uses TRBV7-9 and TRBJ2-7; D is unclear. Trimming stripped 1 base from V and 1 base from J, with 11 bases between. CDR1 and CDR2 (germline): SEHNR, FQNEAQ (reference sequence). The CDR3 contains 15 residues. The DNA of the CDR3 is TGTGCCAGCAGCTTAGGTACTGGGGATTCCTACGAGCAGTACTTC. It specifies CASSLGTGDSYEQYF. Supplemented by reference TRBV7-9 and TRBJ2-7, the full variable domain reads DTGVSQNPRHKITKRGQNVTFRCDPISEHNRLYWYRQTLGQGPEFLTYFQNEAQLEKSRLLSDRFSAERPKGSFSTLEIQRTEQGDSAMYLCASSLGTGDSYEQYFGPGTRLTVT.

The chain has TRBV28 and TRBJ2-7; 7 bases fit TRBD1. V lost 5 bases to trimming and J lost 3 bases; unmatched junction nucleotides: 4. The CDR3 runs 13 residues. CDR1 and CDR2 (germline): MDHEN, SYDVKM. The CDR3 DNA follows: TGTGCCAGCAGTCCCACAGGGGACTACGAGCAGTACTTC. This encodes CASSPTGDYEQYF.

The chain uses TRBV28 and TRBJ2-3, with TRBD2 matching over 10 bases. The trim removed 2 bases at V and 4 bases at J, leaving 6 bases unmatched. CDR1 and CDR2 from the germline V gene are MDHEN and SYDVKM. CDR3 length equals 16 residues. The CDR3 reads CASSLRSSGGADTQYF. CDR3 nucleotides: TGTGCCAGCAGTTTACGGTCTAGCGGGGGCGCAGATACGCAGTATTTT. Looking up the rest from reference TRBV28 and TRBJ2-3 gives the full variable domain: DVKVTQSSRYLVKRTGEKVFLECVQDMDHENMFWYRQDPGLGLRLIYFSYDVKMKEKGDIPEGYSVSREKKERFSLILESASTNQTSMYLCASSLRSSGGADTQYFGPGTRLTVL.

V is TRBV2 and J is TRBJ2-7; no firm D call. The CDR3 loop spans 14 amino acids. Germline loops: CDR1 SNHLY, CDR2 FYNNEI. Between the trimmed V and J ends, which lost 0 bases and 1 base, there was a span of 7 bases. This chain's CDR3 is CASSEARVSYEQYF. The CDR3 DNA follows: TGTGCCAGCAGTGAAGCGAGAGTTTCCTACGAGCAGTACTTC.

V and J are TRBV4-1 and TRBJ2-7; 9 bases are a match to TRBD2. Germline trimming cut 4 bases from V and 6 bases from J; bases unmatched to any gene: 10. The CDR3 spans 15 residues. Germline CDR1 MGHRA, CDR2 YSYEKL. Here the CDR3 DNA reads TGCGCCAGCAGCCTTAAGCCTAGCGGGAATTCCGAGCAGTACTTC. The encoded protein is CASSLKPSGNSEQYF.

This chain links TRBV16 with TRBJ2-3, with D maybe TRBD1 (5 bases). The CDR3 extends over 15 amino acids. Germline V gene data show CDR1 as KGHSY and CDR2 as FQNENV. V was shortened by 2 bases and J by 0 bases, with 9 bases between the two germline ends. The DNA for the CDR3 is TGTGCCAGCAGCCAAAGGGGCGCGAGCACAGATACGCAGTATTTT. It encodes CASSQRGASTDTQYF.

The rearrangement uses TRBV29-1 and TRBJ2-5, with 9 bases that match TRBD1. This CDR3 contains 16 residues. J gave up 2 bases and V 6 bases, and 13 bases lay outside the gene matches. Germline CDR1 SQVTM, CDR2 ANQGSEA. CDR3 coding DNA: TGCAGCGTCGGAACCGGGACAGGGACCCCTCAAGAGACCCAGTACTTC. Residues: CSVGTGTGTPQETQYF.

This rearrangement joins TRBV11-2 to TRBJ2-7; no firm D call. The CDR3 sequence is 16 residues long. The germline gives CDR1 SGHAT, CDR2 FQNNGV. V gave up 2 bases and J gave up 0 bases, with 14 bases separating them. Here the CDR3 reads CASSLFSEESSYEQYF. The CDR3 bases are TGTGCCAGCAGCTTATTCTCAGAAGAGAGCTCCTACGAGCAGTACTTC.

A note on this clone: Within the sample, other DNA sequences also encode this same CDR3. The rearrangement uses TRBV9 and TRBJ2-1; either TRBD1 or TRBD2 may supply D (6 bases each). Germline CDR1 and CDR2: SGDLS and YYNGEE. Trimming stripped 1 base from V and 6 bases from J, with 11 bases between. The CDR3 is 14 amino acids. CDR3 loop: CASSVSGGGNEQFF. DNA of the CDR3: TGTGCCAGCAGCGTATCCGGGGGCGGCAATGAGCAGTTCTTC.

J is TRBJ2-1 and V is TRBV28; D not resolved. In germline, CDR1 is MDHEN, CDR2 SYDVKM. The CDR3 length is 15 residues. Trimming shortened V by 7 bases and J by 4 bases, and 17 bases separated the two germline ends. CDR3 region: CASTKFGNPYNEQFF. The CDR3 DNA reads as TGTGCCAGCACTAAATTTGGGAACCCATACAATGAGCAGTTCTTC.

The V gene is TRBV18, the J gene TRBJ2-1; 11 bases agree with TRBD2. Germline V gene sequence: CDR1 KGHSH, CDR2 LQKENI. The ends lost 1 base at V and 2 bases at J; junction bases unmatched: 1. The CDR3 contains 16 residues. CDR3 sequence: CASSPRLAGTYNEQFF. The CDR3 DNA reads TGTGCCAGCTCACCACGACTAGCGGGAACCTACAATGAGCAGTTCTTC.

Of note for this clone: This CDR3 is also generated by other DNA sequences in the sample. V gene TRBV29-1 combines with J gene TRBJ2-1; 12 bases are shared with TRBD2. With V trimmed by 1 base and J by 7 bases, 2 bases remained unmatched. Germline V gene data show CDR1 as SQVTM and CDR2 as ANQGSEA. The CDR3 length is 14 residues. Here the CDR3 DNA reads TGCAGCGTTGAAGGACTAGCGGGAGTAAATGAGCAGTTCTTC. Translating it yields CSVEGLAGVNEQFF.

This clone was picked up one time. This sequence joins TRBV4-1 and TRBJ2-7, with a weak D call TRBD2 (6 bases). Germline CDR1 MGHRA, CDR2 YSYEKL. CDR3 length: 15 residues. With 0 bases removed from V and 6 bases from J, the gap between germline ends came to 15 bases. The CDR3 loop is CASSQDVILGGEQYF. Written as DNA, the CDR3 is TGCGCCAGCAGCCAAGACGTAATATTGGGGGGCGAGCAGTACTTC.

The V gene is TRBV5-4, the J gene TRBJ1-1; 9 bases line up with TRBD1. Germline V gives CDR1 SGHNT, CDR2 YYREEE (reference sequence). J lost 6 bases, V lost 2 bases, and 5 bases had no gene match. This CDR3 is built from 14 residues. CDR3 sequence (DNA): TGTGCCAGCAGCTTAACAGGGGGCATTCCTGAAGCTTTCTTT. It encodes CASSLTGGIPEAFF.

This chain uses TRBV5-5 with TRBJ2-7, with 7 nucleotides matching TRBD1. V lost 0 bases, J lost 3 bases, and 9 bases stayed unmatched. This CDR3 is 16 amino acids long. CDR1 is SGHKS and CDR2 is YYEKEE in the germline V gene (reference sequence). The chain's CDR3 is CASSLGQGVIGYEQYF. CDR3 DNA: TGTGCCAGCAGCTTGGGGCAGGGGGTTATCGGCTACGAGCAGTACTTC. Combining the CDR3 with reference TRBV5-5 and TRBJ2-7 gives the whole variable domain DAGVTQSPTHLIKTRGQQVTLRCSPISGHKSVSWYQQVLGQGPQFIFQYYEKEERGRGNFPDRFSARQFPNYSSELNVNALLLGDSALYLCASSLGQGVIGYEQYFGPGTRLTVT.

The chain links TRBV6-6 to TRBJ2-3; the D is unclear. This CDR3 region has 15 residues. V was shortened by 1 base and J by 2 bases, with 10 bases between the two germline ends. Germline V gene data show CDR1 as MNHNY and CDR2 as SVGAGI (reference sequence). In nucleotides, the CDR3 is TGTGCCAGCAGTTACTTAACAGCGAACACAGATACGCAGTATTTT. Protein sequence: CASSYLTANTDTQYF.

This sequence joins TRBV5-6 and TRBJ2-3; maybe TRBD1 (6 bases). From germline, CDR1 is SGHDT and CDR2 YYEEEE. With 4 bases removed from V and 5 bases from J, the gap between germline ends came to 17 bases. The CDR3 is made up of 15 amino acids. CDR3 in DNA: TGTGCCAGCAGCCCGCGGACAGAGCGGCGAGATACGCAGTATTTT. Amino acid sequence: CASSPRTERRDTQYF.

The V call is TRBV6-6, the J call TRBJ2-2, with D tentatively TRBD2 (6 bases). V lost 6 bases, J lost 3 bases, and 11 bases lay in between. This CDR3 contains 14 residues. From germline, CDR1 is MNHNY and CDR2 SVGAGI (reference sequence). The CDR3 DNA sequence: TGTGCCAGCAGGGTCCCGGGGGACACCGGGGAGCTGTTTTTT. As protein: CASRVPGDTGELFF.

The genes are TRBV9 and TRBJ2-7; TRBD1 is a possible D gene (5 bases). V lost 0 bases to trimming and J lost 5 bases, with 15 bases between them. Germline assignment: CDR1 SGDLS and CDR2 YYNGEE. The CDR3 has 15 amino acids. CDR3: CASSVDGRASHEQYF. The CDR3 DNA follows: TGTGCCAGCAGCGTAGATGGCAGGGCTTCCCACGAGCAGTACTTC. Supplemented by reference TRBV9 and TRBJ2-7, the full variable domain reads DSGVTQTPKHLITATGQRVTLRCSPRSGDLSVYWYQQSLDQGLQFLIQYYNGEERAKGNILERFSAQQFPDLHSELNLSSLELGDSALYFCASSVDGRASHEQYFGPGTRLTVT.

The chain employs TRBV5-4 and TRBJ2-7; 15 bases map to TRBD2. Germline CDR1 SGHNT, CDR2 YYREEE (reference sequence). V gave up 3 bases and J gave up 2 bases; unmatched junction bases: 6. The CDR3 loop spans 17 amino acids. The CDR3 loop reads CASSSGLAGGQAYEQYF. The CDR3 DNA follows: TGTGCCAGCAGCTCCGGACTAGCGGGAGGGCAGGCCTACGAGCAGTACTTC.

The J gene is TRBJ1-1, the V gene TRBV2; 7 bases fit TRBD1. This CDR3 is 13 amino acids long. V shed 8 bases, J shed 5 bases, and the junction held 8 bases outside the gene matches. Germline V gene lookup returns CDR1 SNHLY and CDR2 FYNNEI. The CDR3 loop is CASPTGATTEAFF. CDR3 in DNA: TGTGCCAGCCCCACAGGGGCGACGACTGAAGCTTTCTTT.

The chain carries TRBV10-3 and TRBJ2-3, with D unclear. This CDR3 comprises 16 residues. Trimming cost V 3 bases and J 1 base, with 14 bases left between them. CDR1 and CDR2 from the germline V gene are ENHRY and SYGVKD. The CDR3, as DNA: TGTGCCATCAGTGAAGGTCCCCAGACCGGCACAGATACGCAGTATTTT. Its translation: CAISEGPQTGTDTQYF.